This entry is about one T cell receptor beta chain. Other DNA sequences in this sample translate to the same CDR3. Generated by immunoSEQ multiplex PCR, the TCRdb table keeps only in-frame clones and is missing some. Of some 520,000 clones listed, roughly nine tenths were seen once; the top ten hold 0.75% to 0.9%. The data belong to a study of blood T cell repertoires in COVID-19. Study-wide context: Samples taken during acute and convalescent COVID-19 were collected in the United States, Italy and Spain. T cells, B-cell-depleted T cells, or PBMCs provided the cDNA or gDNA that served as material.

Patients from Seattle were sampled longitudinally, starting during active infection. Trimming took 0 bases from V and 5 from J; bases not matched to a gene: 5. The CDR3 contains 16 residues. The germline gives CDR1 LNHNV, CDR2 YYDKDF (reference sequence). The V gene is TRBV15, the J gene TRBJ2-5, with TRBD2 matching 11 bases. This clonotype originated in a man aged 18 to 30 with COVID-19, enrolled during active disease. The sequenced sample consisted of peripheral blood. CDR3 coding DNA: TGTGCCACCAGCAGAGATTTACTAGCGGGAGTGGAGACCCAGTACTTC. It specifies CATSRDLLAGVETQYF.